The present T cell receptor beta chain was sequenced within a study of PD-L1 blockade in urothelial cancer. Time point described: pretreatment peripheral blood. Peripheral blood mononuclear cells were collected from every patient before and during treatment, yielding between 1 and 8 samples per patient. The trim removed 6 bases at V and 6 bases at J, leaving 6 bases unmatched. Germline V gene data show CDR1 as SEHNR and CDR2 as FQNEAQ (reference sequence). CDR3 length equals 15 residues. This clone was observed a single time. Here immunoSEQ multiplex PCR was the method, and the copy in TCRdb shows in-frame clones only, minus some. This sample has 55,000 to 75,000 clones, with roughly 77% found just once.

The chain employs TRBV7-9 and TRBJ2-1; TRBD2 matches 12 bases. The sequence was collected from a man between 65 and 85 years old with urothelial cancer. Sample: PBMCs, taken around atezolizumab (anti-PD-L1) treatment. The CDR3 sequence is CASSQRLAGVNEQFF. Here the CDR3 DNA reads TGTGCCAGCAGTCAGAGACTAGCGGGAGTCAATGAGCAGTTCTTC.